A selection of T cell receptor beta chains follows, all from one sample in a study of spatial heterogeneity in lung cancer. TCRdb re-analysed the 5' RACE reads in MiXCR, keeping a single row per CDR3 protein. This sample has about 70,000 distinct CDR3 sequences, with 8% to 10% found just once. Sequencing was performed on PBMCs, taken at follow-up. The receptors stem from a female donor with early-stage non-small cell lung cancer. The CDR3 runs from the conserved cysteine through the conserved F or W. A D gene is named only where the DNA matches it firmly. Part of the rows lack a size; the others show once, few, many or a class for expanded clones.

clone_size j_call v_call d_call cdr3_nt cdr3_aa
. TRBJ2-5 TRBV28 . TGTGCCAGCAGAAGGTACCAAGAGACCCAGTACTTC CASRRYQETQYF
. TRBJ2-2 TRBV5-1 . TGCGCCAGCAGCATTGGACCACTAAACACCGGGGAGCTGTTTTTT CASSIGPLNTGELFF
. TRBJ2-1 TRBV18 TRBD2 TGTGCCAGCTCACCACCCGGCCGGGAGGGAAACAATGAGCAGTTCTTC CASSPPGREGNNEQFF
. TRBJ2-5 TRBV5-1 . TGCGCCAGCGCGATAGCGGTCCACCAAGAGACCCAGTACTTC CASAIAVHQETQYF
many TRBJ2-7 TRBV29-1 . TGCAGCGTTGAGGGGGGAGCGGGTCAGCAGTACTTC CSVEGGAGQQYF
many TRBJ2-7 TRBV9 TRBD2 TGTGCCAGCAGCGTAGCGTCTAGCGGGAGTAAGTACGAGCAGTACTTC CASSVASSGSKYEQYF
many TRBJ2-2 TRBV5-1 . TGCGCCAGCAGCTTGTACCAGACCGGGGAGCTGTTTTTT CASSLYQTGELFF
few TRBJ2-2 TRBV7-3 . TGTGCCAGCAGCTTAGGTTTTGGAGGCCCCGGGGAGCTGTTTTTT CASSLGFGGPGELFF
many TRBJ2-1 TRBV6-5 . TGTGCCAGCAGTTACGGGGCTGGGGATGAGCAGTTCTTC CASSYGAGDEQFF
many TRBJ1-6 TRBV20-1 . TGCAGTGCTAGATCCCGGACAGCCCCACAGGTGCATTCACCCCTCCACTTT CSARSRTAPQVHSPLHF
. TRBJ1-3 TRBV28 . TGTGCCAGCATCTCGGGGGCCCCAGGAAACACCATATATTTT CASISGAPGNTIYF
. TRBJ2-3 TRBV13 TRBD1 TGTGCCAGCAGCACTAGATTGGAGAACAGGGGGGATACGCAGTATTTT CASSTRLENRGDTQYF
many TRBJ1-2 TRBV19 . TGTGCCAGTAGTGGTACAGGGACTAACTATGGCTACACCTTC CASSGTGTNYGYTF
many TRBJ2-2 TRBV28 TRBD2 TGTGCCAGCGGGGAGATCCTACCAACTAGCGGACTCACCGGGGAGCTGTTTTTT CASGEILPTSGLTGELFF
many TRBJ1-5 TRBV5-8 TRBD1 TGTGCCAGCAGCTCTGGACAGGAGGGTCAGCCCCAGCATTTT CASSSGQEGQPQHF
many TRBJ1-1 TRBV5-4 . TGTGCCAGCAGCCTTGCCGGGGCGGGTTACACTGAAGCTTTCTTT CASSLAGAGYTEAFF
. TRBJ1-5 TRBV7-9 TRBD1 TGTGCCAGCAGCCGAGGACAGGGGAGCCAGCCCCAGCATTTT CASSRGQGSQPQHF
many TRBJ2-5 TRBV3-1 . TGTGCCAGCAGCCAAGAAGTAAGGAGGGCACAGTACTTC CASSQEVRRAQYF
medium-sized TRBJ2-1 TRBV18 . TGTGCCAGCTCATTACGGACCCTCCCTCCCAATGAGCAGTTCTTC CASSLRTLPPNEQFF
few TRBJ2-7 TRBV7-2 TRBD1 TGTGCCAGCAGCTCTCGGACAGGGTTCAGCCACGAGCAGTACTTC CASSSRTGFSHEQYF
many TRBJ2-1 TRBV7-6 TRBD1 TGTGCCAGCAGCCTTGGACAGGGGGCATCGTATGAGCAGTTCTTC CASSLGQGASYEQFF
many TRBJ2-1 TRBV14 . TGTGCCAGCAGCCAAGACATCGGCAGATCCTCCTACAATGAGCAGTTCTTC CASSQDIGRSSYNEQFF
many TRBJ2-2 TRBV12-3/TRBV12-4 . TGTGCCAGCAGTTCCGCGAGCTACACCGGGGAGCTGTTTTTT CASSSASYTGELFF
many TRBJ2-1 TRBV7-2 TRBD1 TGTGCCAGCAGCTTATCGGGGACAGGGAACCCCTACAATGAGCAGTTCTTC CASSLSGTGNPYNEQFF
few TRBJ1-1 TRBV5-1 TRBD1 TGCGCCAGCACCCGGACAGGGATGAACACTGAAGCTTTCTTT CASTRTGMNTEAFF
many TRBJ2-3 TRBV20-1 . TGCAGTGCTAGAAACAGTGGAACAGATACGCAGTATTTT CSARNSGTDTQYF
few TRBJ2-1 TRBV20-1 . TGCAGTGCTAGAGTCTTGGGTAATGAGCAGTTCTTC CSARVLGNEQFF
many TRBJ2-3 TRBV7-9 . TGTGCCAGCAGCCCCCGAGCCACTGATACGCAGTATTTT CASSPRATDTQYF
. TRBJ1-2 TRBV10-3 . TGTGCCATCAGTGAGCCAAGGACGGAGTATGGCTACACCTTC CAISEPRTEYGYTF
many TRBJ2-7 TRBV9 TRBD2 TGTGCCAGCAGCGTTCTAGCGGGAGGGCCCCACGAGCAGTACTTC CASSVLAGGPHEQYF
many TRBJ2-5 TRBV28 . TGTGCCAGCAGTTCGCCGTCGCGGACCCAGTACTTC CASSSPSRTQYF
. TRBJ2-2 TRBV28 . TGTGCCAACCAGGACGGTGGAAACACCGGGGAGCTGTTTTTT CANQDGGNTGELFF
many TRBJ2-7 TRBV5-4 TRBD2 TGTGCCAGCAGCCCTAGCGGGAGGCTCGAGCAGTACTTC CASSPSGRLEQYF
. TRBJ2-3 TRBV12-3/TRBV12-4 TRBD1 TGTGCCAGCAGTTCCCAGGGGGCGCTCCCAGATACGCAGTATTTT CASSSQGALPDTQYF
many TRBJ1-1 TRBV18 TRBD1 TGTGCCAGCTCACCCGCGGGGGACAGCAAGTATAGAAACACTGAAGCTTTCTTT CASSPAGDSKYRNTEAFF
many TRBJ2-1 TRBV7-3 . TGTGCCTTGGGTGAGCAGTTCTTC CALGEQFF
many TRBJ2-7 TRBV5-4 . TGTGCCAGCAGCCCCCAGGTTTCACTAGTATACGAGCAGTACTTC CASSPQVSLVYEQYF
many TRBJ2-1 TRBV6-2/TRBV6-3 . TGTGCCAGCAGTTACTCGGGCCGGGGGTCCTACAATGAGCAGTTCTTC CASSYSGRGSYNEQFF
many TRBJ1-1 TRBV14 . TGTGCCAGCAGCCAAGTCCAGGGGAATACGAACACTGAAGCTTTCTTT CASSQVQGNTNTEAFF
many TRBJ2-2 TRBV6-6 . TGTGCCAGCAGTTACCTACCCGGGGAGCTGTTTTTT CASSYLPGELFF
many TRBJ2-2 TRBV6-1 . TGTGCCAGCACCCCGATGGAAACCACCGGGGAGCTGTTTTTT CASTPMETTGELFF
many TRBJ2-7 TRBV19 TRBD2 TGTGCCAGTAAGGTTTCTAGCGGGAGCCACTCCTACGAGCAGTACTTC CASKVSSGSHSYEQYF
. TRBJ2-1 TRBV29-1 . TGCAGCGCTGACAGGTCCTACAATGAGCCGTTCTTC CSADRSYNEPFF
few TRBJ2-3 TRBV1 . TGCACCAGCACCAGGTCGTACACTAGCGGGAGTTGGACAGATACGCAGTATTTT CTSTRSYTSGSWTDTQYF
many TRBJ2-3 TRBV2 . TGTGCCAGCAGTGAGGAAAGGACAGGCACAGATACGCAGTATTTT CASSEERTGTDTQYF
many TRBJ2-2 TRBV25-1 . TGTGCCAGCAGTGAATCGATGGCGAACACCGGGGAGCTGTTTTTT CASSESMANTGELFF
few TRBJ2-1 TRBV27 . TGTGCCAGCAGTTCCGTCAGGGTCCATGAGCAGTTCTTC CASSSVRVHEQFF
many TRBJ1-3 TRBV9 . TGTGCCAGCAGCGTAGCTCAAGGCGTTTCTGGAAACACCATATATTTT CASSVAQGVSGNTIYF
. TRBJ2-2 TRBV10-2 TRBD2 TGCGCCAGCAGAACTAGCGGGAGGGCCGGGGAGCTGTTTTTT CASRTSGRAGELFF
many TRBJ1-6 TRBV6-5 . TGTGCCAGCAGTTTGGGACGGAGCTATTCACCCCTCCACTTT CASSLGRSYSPLHF
many TRBJ2-2 TRBV12-3/TRBV12-4 . TGTGCCAGCAGTTCCCTCGGGGGCGCGGTAGGGGAGCTGTTTTTT CASSSLGGAVGELFF
few TRBJ1-6 TRBV7-3 . TGTGCCAGCAGCTTAAATATCGGTGCCTATAATTCACCCCTCCACTTT CASSLNIGAYNSPLHF
many TRBJ2-3 TRBV7-3 . TGTGCCAGCAGCTTAACCTTCGGGACTCACACAGATACGCAGTATTTT CASSLTFGTHTDTQYF